This T cell receptor beta chain was obtained from a study of CD8+CD57+ T cells in acquired aplastic anemia. All patients picked for sequencing had shown, by flow cytometry, an expansion of CD8+CD57+ cells. This clonotype has a handful of counts. What it binds is not known. Study results and limitations: Patients and controls had in common twenty-nine CD8+ CDR3 sequences.

This CDR3 has 15 residues. The germline V and J ends were trimmed by 6 bases and 4 bases, with 17 bases remaining between them. Germline CDR1 SGHTA, CDR2 FQGTGA. The template used for profiling TCR beta VDJ and CDR3 was genomic DNA. TCRdb re-called the reads with MiXCR, one entry per CDR3 protein. The repertoire holds about 220,000 distinct CDR3 sequences, with around half as singletons. The clonotype originates from a human donor with aplastic anemia. The chain is built from TRBV7-3 and TRBJ2-3; no reliable D call. Sample: sorted CD4+, CD8+, or CD8+CD57+ T cells (not recorded which) from PBMCs. The CDR3 region is CASSRSPSGPDTQYF. As DNA, the CDR3 is TGTGCCAGCAGTCGGTCTCCCTCGGGCCCAGATACGCAGTATTTT.